This T cell receptor (beta chain) was identified during a study of cytomegalovirus exposure and HLA in healthy donors. Overall study findings and caveats: Researchers reported that three CMV-associated chains were confirmed in vitro as CMV antigen-specific. Most of the CMV-associated TCR beta chains (in a later analysis) appeared to be HLA-restricted.

The study ran its PCR with 60 Vbeta and 13 Jbeta primers. The assay was immunoSEQ multiplex PCR, and TCRdb's table has in-frame clones only and misses some. The sample lists around 84,000 clones, roughly four fifths occurring once. As concerns this clone: Its antigen is not identified.

This donor has no recorded CMV serostatus. Deletions cut 10 bases from V and 2 bases from J, with 15 bases between. There are 13 residues in the CDR3. From germline, CDR1 is ENHRY and CDR2 SYGVKD. This sequence was found in a human donor in good health. J is TRBJ2-7 and V is TRBV10-3; TRBD1 is a possible D gene (6 bases). Sequencing was carried out using PBMCs. The CDR3 bases are TGTGCCACCAAACCTGGGGGCCCCTACGAGCAGTACTTC. Its translation: CATKPGGPYEQYF.